The 25 T cell receptor beta chains given below trace back to one sample, sequenced in a study of T-cell reconstitution after alpha-beta-depleted transplantation in children. A library of TCRbeta sequences, prepared with unique molecular identifiers, was generated. TCRdb reprocessed the PCR reads with MiXCR, giving one entry per CDR3 protein. The sample contains about 580,000 distinct CDR3 sequences, under 30% of which appear only once. The specimen was PBMCs, mostly from graft donor cells, collected 360 days after TCRalphabeta/CD19-depleted stem cell transplant. The receptors shown here come from a boy younger than two who had a stem cell transplant for acute myeloid leukemia, so the T cells may come from the graft donor.

The rearrangement uses TRBV15 and TRBJ2-1, with 8 positions matching TRBD2. The V gene end was trimmed by 3 bases and the J gene end by 6 bases; junction bases not matched to a gene: 7. The CDR3 covers 15 residues. Germline V CDR1 and CDR2: LNHNV, YYDKDF (reference sequence). CDR3 in DNA: TGTGCCACCAGCAGTAGATTAGCGGGGATCAATGAGCAGTTCTTC. Protein: CATSSRLAGINEQFF.

This sequence joins TRBV14 and TRBJ1-1; 8 bases map to TRBD1. The CDR3 covers 15 residues. V gave up 7 bases and J gave up 6 bases; unmatched junction bases: 13. CDR1 is SGHDN and CDR2 is FVKESK in the germline V gene. Written as DNA, the CDR3 is TGTGCCAGCAAACAGGACAGGGTGAAGGAATCTGAAGCTTTCTTT. It specifies CASKQDRVKESEAFF. The whole variable domain, remainder taken from reference TRBV14 and TRBJ1-1, is EAGVTQFPSHSVIEKGQTVTLRCDPISGHDNLYWYRRVMGKEIKFLLHFVKESKQDESGMPNNRFLAERTGGTYSTLKVQPAELEDSGVYFCASKQDRVKESEAFFGQGTRLTVV.

This chain connects TRBV6-5 to TRBJ2-4; possibly TRBD2 for D (5 bases). Trimming stripped 2 bases from V and 0 bases from J, with 11 bases between. Germline V gene lookup returns CDR1 MNHEY and CDR2 SVGAGI. The CDR3 has 16 amino acids. CDR3 in DNA: TGTGCCAGCAGTTACGAGGGTCCCTTAGCCAAAAACATTCAGTACTTC. This sequence encodes CASSYEGPLAKNIQYF.

The chain couples TRBV4-3 to TRBJ1-2, with D hard to call. V shed 0 bases and J shed 5 bases, with 13 bases lying between them. Germline assignment: CDR1 LGHNA and CDR2 YSLEER. The length of the CDR3 is 15 residues. The CDR3 loop reads CASSQEVRGRYGYTF. The DNA of the CDR3 is TGCGCCAGCAGCCAAGAGGTCAGAGGGAGATATGGCTACACCTTC.

The sample holds many counts of this clonotype. The rearrangement links TRBV10-3 to TRBJ1-2; D remains unclear. CDR1 and CDR2 (germline): ENHRY, SYGVKD. With 2 bases removed from V and 0 bases from J, the gap between germline ends came to 10 bases. The CDR3 length is 15 residues. CDR3 region: CAISEDRSPNYGYTF. CDR3 nucleotides: TGTGCCATCAGTGAGGATCGTAGCCCTAACTATGGCTACACCTTC.

The CDR3 here is CSARPTHEQFF. The CDR3 coding sequence is TGCAGTGCTAGACCGACACATGAGCAGTTCTTC. The V call is TRBV20-1, the J call TRBJ2-1, with no clear D. The CDR3 loop spans 11 amino acids. The V end was cut by 2 bases, the J end by 8 bases, with 7 bases between. Germline values: CDR1 DFQATT, CDR2 SNEGSKA (reference sequence).

This clonotype has at least ten counts. The chain employs TRBV12-3 or TRBV12-4 and TRBJ1-2; tentatively, D is TRBD1 (5 bases). This CDR3 spans 12 amino acids. Trimming cost V 3 bases and J 5 bases, with 7 bases left between them. Here the CDR3 DNA reads TGTGCCAGCAGTTTTGACAGTTATGGCTACACCTTC. This codes for CASSFDSYGYTF.

This clonotype was counted ten times or more. Here the CDR3 DNA reads TGCAGTGCTAGGGGACAGAACTATGGCTACACCTTC. Its protein product is CSARGQNYGYTF. The rearrangement uses TRBV20-1 and TRBJ1-2, with 7 bases lining up with TRBD1. CDR3 length: 12 amino acids. The junction had 0 bases not matched to a gene; V was cut back by 3 bases and J by 2 bases. Germline CDR1 and CDR2: DFQATT and SNEGSKA (reference sequence).

This clonotype has ten or more counts. The chain uses TRBV27 and TRBJ1-1; D unresolved. Germline-derived CDR1 and CDR2 are MNHEY and SMNVEV (reference sequence). The V gene lost 3 bases and the J gene lost 3 bases, with 11 bases spanning the gap. The CDR3 is 14 residues long. CDR3 nucleotide sequence: TGTGCCAGCAGTTTGGGAGGTCCGGACACTGAAGCTTTCTTT. Protein: CASSLGGPDTEAFF.

This clonotype showed up just a few times. This chain uses TRBV20-1 with TRBJ2-5; D call uncertain. The CDR3 length is 16 residues. CDR1 DFQATT and CDR2 SNEGSKA come from the germline V gene (reference sequence). Trimming left V 0 bases short and J 0 bases short, with 14 bases between. The CDR3 nucleotides are TGCAGTGCTAGAGATTTCGCGGACCTTTACCAAGAGACCCAGTACTTC. Amino acids: CSARDFADLYQETQYF.

This clonotype has just a few counts. The genes are TRBV12-5 and TRBJ2-5, with a possible D match to TRBD2 (5 bases). Trimming removed 6 bases at V and 2 bases at J, with 16 bases between. Germline loops: CDR1 LGHNT, CDR2 FRNRAP. This CDR3 is built from 15 residues. In DNA, the CDR3 is TGTGCTAGTGGCTTCCCGAGCGGACGTCAAGAGACCCAGTACTTC. This codes for CASGFPSGRQETQYF.

This clonotype showed up many times. This chain connects TRBV20-1 to TRBJ1-1; D unclear. The ends were cut back, 1 base at V and 5 bases at J, with 14 bases in the middle. Germline assignment: CDR1 DFQATT and CDR2 SNEGSKA (reference sequence). CDR3 length: 14 amino acids. The CDR3 DNA sequence: TGCAGTGCTAGAGTATGGGGAAGTGGGACTGAAGCTTTCTTT. Amino acids: CSARVWGSGTEAFF.

This clonotype was seen a handful of times. The chain links TRBV2 to TRBJ2-1, with D maybe TRBD1 (6 bases). The CDR3 contains 14 residues. V was trimmed by 7 bases and J by 0 bases, leaving 10 bases between them. The germline CDR1 and CDR2 sequences are SNHLY and FYNNEI. CDR3 nucleotide sequence: TGTGCCAGCACCCTACAGGGCTCCTACAATGAGCAGTTCTTC. Amino acids: CASTLQGSYNEQFF.

On this clonotype itself: One base away lies a much larger clone, so this may be a sequencing read error. Because the CDR3's place on the DNA is in doubt, the DNA is left out and the CDR3 is given as listed by TCRdb. The chain employs TRBV12-3 or TRBV12-4 and TRBJ2-6; the D call in the table, TRBD2, was not verified against the DNA. The CDR3 spans 18 amino acids, including both terminal residues. CDR3 protein: CASSLWGGGNSGANVVTF.

In this sample, this clonotype turned up a few times. This chain connects TRBV6-2 or TRBV6-3 to TRBJ2-1; D unclear. V lost 6 bases to trimming and J lost 5 bases, with 8 bases between them. The CDR3 length is 12 residues. Per germline, CDR1 MNHEY and CDR2 SVGEGT. In DNA form, the CDR3 reads TGTGCCAGCAGCTATCCCCACAATGAGCAGTTCTTC. Translated: CASSYPHNEQFF.

The chain employs TRBV2 and TRBJ2-3, with TRBD2 as a possible D gene (5 bases). With 8 bases removed from V and 3 bases from J, the gap between germline ends came to 15 bases. The CDR3 consists of 14 residues. CDR1 is SNHLY and CDR2 is FYNNEI in the germline V gene. The CDR3 sequence: CASGGLGWTDTQYF. CDR3 sequence (DNA): TGTGCCAGCGGAGGTTTGGGATGGACAGATACGCAGTATTTT.

This clonotype was seen a few times. The CDR3 bases are TGCGCCAGCAGACCCAGGGAGGATGGAGAGACCCAGTACTTC. Protein product: CASRPREDGETQYF. J is TRBJ2-5 and V is TRBV5-1; D perhaps matches TRBD2 (6 bases). With 5 bases removed from V and 4 bases from J, the gap between germline ends came to 15 bases. The germline V gene encodes CDR1 SGHRS and CDR2 YFSETQ. This CDR3 comprises 14 residues.

This clonotype was observed a few times. V gene TRBV29-1 combines with J gene TRBJ1-1, with a tentative D call TRBD1 (6 bases). Germline V gene sequence: CDR1 SQVTM, CDR2 ANQGSEA. Trimming took 8 bases from V and 4 from J, leaving 14 bases between them. The CDR3 has 12 amino acids. The chain's CDR3 is CSSTTDSTEAFF. CDR3 DNA: TGCAGCTCAACTACGGACAGCACTGAAGCTTTCTTT. Combining the CDR3 with reference TRBV29-1 and TRBJ1-1 gives the whole variable domain SAVISQKPSRDICQRGTSLTIQCQVDSQVTMMFWYRQQPGQSLTLIATANQGSEATYESGFVIDKFPISRPNLTFSTLTVSNMSPEDSSIYLCSSTTDSTEAFFGQGTRLTVV.

This clonotype has just one count. The chain links TRBV25-1 to TRBJ1-3; D is uncertain. The CDR3 has 15 residues. With 6 bases removed from V and 4 bases from J, the gap between germline ends came to 16 bases. Germline V gene lookup returns CDR1 MGHDK and CDR2 SYGVNS. CDR3 bases: TGTGCCAGCAGCGATCCCACGGGGTACGGAAACACCATATATTTT. Its translation is CASSDPTGYGNTIYF.

V usage is TRBV29-1 and J usage is TRBJ1-2; tentatively, D is TRBD1 (6 bases). Germline V lookup: CDR1 SQVTM, CDR2 ANQGSEA. The CDR3 has 12 amino acids. The ends were cut back, 4 bases at V and 8 bases at J, with 14 bases in the middle. CDR3 residues: CSVGVGALGYTF. CDR3 DNA: TGCAGCGTTGGGGTGGGGGCTCTAGGCTACACCTTC.

This chain links TRBV20-1 with TRBJ2-2; 9 bases align to TRBD2. This CDR3 region has 18 residues. V trimming: 4 bases; J trimming: 2 bases; junction bases outside the gene matches: 14. Per the germline V gene, CDR1 is DFQATT and CDR2 is SNEGSKA (reference sequence). The CDR3 sequence: CSATPVGLAGINTGELFF. The CDR3 DNA sequence: TGCAGTGCTACTCCAGTGGGGCTAGCGGGGATTAACACCGGGGAGCTGTTTTTT.

J is TRBJ2-1 and V is TRBV29-1, with 9 bases aligning to TRBD1. J gave up 8 bases and V 7 bases, and 6 bases lay outside the gene matches. The CDR3 has 12 amino acids. Germline V gene data show CDR1 as SQVTM and CDR2 as ANQGSEA. The CDR3 loop reads CSGGQGLYEQFF. Written as DNA, the CDR3 is TGCAGCGGCGGACAGGGGCTGTATGAGCAGTTCTTC.

This chain connects TRBV7-2 to TRBJ2-7; 9 nucleotides line up with TRBD2. Germline V CDR1 and CDR2: SGHTA, FQGNSA. The CDR3 is made up of 15 amino acids. After removal of 5 bases from V and 7 bases from J, the junction contained 12 bases not matched to a gene. CDR3: CASSREGLAGFEQYF. DNA of the CDR3: TGTGCCAGCAGCCGTGAAGGGCTAGCGGGGTTTGAGCAGTACTTC.

The chain employs TRBV9 and TRBJ2-7, with 7 bases identical to TRBD1. Germline V gene data show CDR1 as SGDLS and CDR2 as YYNGEE. The ends lost 0 bases at V and 6 bases at J; junction bases unmatched: 3. The CDR3 is 13 amino acids. CDR3 protein: CASSVAGQAEQYF. CDR3 bases: TGTGCCAGCAGCGTAGCCGGACAGGCCGAGCAGTACTTC. The full variable domain, in which reference TRBV9 and TRBJ2-7 provide the parts outside the CDR3, is DSGVTQTPKHLITATGQRVTLRCSPRSGDLSVYWYQQSLDQGLQFLIQYYNGEERAKGNILERFSAQQFPDLHSELNLSSLELGDSALYFCASSVAGQAEQYFGPGTRLTVT.

The CDR3 spells CASTQGSEKLFF. The DNA of the CDR3 is TGTGCCAGCACTCAGGGGAGTGAAAAACTGTTTTTT. The V gene is TRBV28, the J gene TRBJ1-4; possible D gene TRBD1, 6 bases. The length of the CDR3 is 12 residues. Trimming shortened V by 7 bases and J by 7 bases, and 10 bases separated the two germline ends. From germline, CDR1 is MDHEN and CDR2 SYDVKM.